What follows describes a single T cell receptor (beta chain). The sample comes from a study of radiotherapy plus CTLA-4 blockade in lung cancer. Method: immunoSEQ multiplex PCR; TCRdb's copy keeps in-frame clones and lacks some. The data show nearly 95,000 clones, about four fifths seen once. The source is a human donor with non-small cell lung cancer that progressed on radiotherapy plus ipilimumab. This sample comprised peripheral blood, obtained from a patient treated with radiotherapy plus ipilimumab.

The CDR3 nucleotides are TGCAGCGTTGATCCCGGGGGCACGGTTAGGGAGCAGTACTTC. This encodes CSVDPGGTVREQYF. The V and J genes are TRBV29-1 and TRBJ2-7; D possibly matches TRBD1 or TRBD2 (6 bases each). The V end lost 3 bases, the J end lost 7 bases, and 19 bases lay between the germline ends. The CDR3 is 14 residues long. Germline assignment: CDR1 SQVTM and CDR2 ANQGSEA.